The subject of this entry is one T cell receptor beta chain. The antigen is undetermined. 60 Vbeta and 13 Jbeta primers were used in PCR. Authors' processing steps: Later work found 65 million to 100 million unique TCR beta chains, with 9 million to 13 million shared. Profiled with immunoSEQ multiplex PCR; TCRdb holds only in-frame clones, not every one. That table supplies the V and J calls and clone size; D and trimming were determined from the DNA. Of around 170,000 clones in the sample, 60% to 85% were seen once. The sample comes from a study of cytomegalovirus exposure and HLA in healthy donors. Germline lookup yields CDR1 MNHEY and CDR2 SVGAGI. V gave up 8 bases and J gave up 5 bases, with 19 bases separating them. The CDR3 runs 15 residues. Findings of the study overall: One cluster of highly shared sequence variants probably arose as a sequencing artifact. Among TCR beta chains, those listed as cytomegalovirus-associated numbered over 150. Later analysis showed most CMV-associated TCR beta chains appearing HLA-restricted.

Sequencing was performed on PBMCs. This clonotype was obtained from a man aged 35-49 years in good health and CMV-seronegative. This rearrangement joins TRBV6-5 to TRBJ1-5; weak D call: TRBD1 (6 bases). The CDR3 is CASCPGRGADQPQHF. CDR3 sequence (DNA): TGTGCCAGCTGCCCCGGGCGGGGGGCTGATCAGCCCCAGCATTTT.